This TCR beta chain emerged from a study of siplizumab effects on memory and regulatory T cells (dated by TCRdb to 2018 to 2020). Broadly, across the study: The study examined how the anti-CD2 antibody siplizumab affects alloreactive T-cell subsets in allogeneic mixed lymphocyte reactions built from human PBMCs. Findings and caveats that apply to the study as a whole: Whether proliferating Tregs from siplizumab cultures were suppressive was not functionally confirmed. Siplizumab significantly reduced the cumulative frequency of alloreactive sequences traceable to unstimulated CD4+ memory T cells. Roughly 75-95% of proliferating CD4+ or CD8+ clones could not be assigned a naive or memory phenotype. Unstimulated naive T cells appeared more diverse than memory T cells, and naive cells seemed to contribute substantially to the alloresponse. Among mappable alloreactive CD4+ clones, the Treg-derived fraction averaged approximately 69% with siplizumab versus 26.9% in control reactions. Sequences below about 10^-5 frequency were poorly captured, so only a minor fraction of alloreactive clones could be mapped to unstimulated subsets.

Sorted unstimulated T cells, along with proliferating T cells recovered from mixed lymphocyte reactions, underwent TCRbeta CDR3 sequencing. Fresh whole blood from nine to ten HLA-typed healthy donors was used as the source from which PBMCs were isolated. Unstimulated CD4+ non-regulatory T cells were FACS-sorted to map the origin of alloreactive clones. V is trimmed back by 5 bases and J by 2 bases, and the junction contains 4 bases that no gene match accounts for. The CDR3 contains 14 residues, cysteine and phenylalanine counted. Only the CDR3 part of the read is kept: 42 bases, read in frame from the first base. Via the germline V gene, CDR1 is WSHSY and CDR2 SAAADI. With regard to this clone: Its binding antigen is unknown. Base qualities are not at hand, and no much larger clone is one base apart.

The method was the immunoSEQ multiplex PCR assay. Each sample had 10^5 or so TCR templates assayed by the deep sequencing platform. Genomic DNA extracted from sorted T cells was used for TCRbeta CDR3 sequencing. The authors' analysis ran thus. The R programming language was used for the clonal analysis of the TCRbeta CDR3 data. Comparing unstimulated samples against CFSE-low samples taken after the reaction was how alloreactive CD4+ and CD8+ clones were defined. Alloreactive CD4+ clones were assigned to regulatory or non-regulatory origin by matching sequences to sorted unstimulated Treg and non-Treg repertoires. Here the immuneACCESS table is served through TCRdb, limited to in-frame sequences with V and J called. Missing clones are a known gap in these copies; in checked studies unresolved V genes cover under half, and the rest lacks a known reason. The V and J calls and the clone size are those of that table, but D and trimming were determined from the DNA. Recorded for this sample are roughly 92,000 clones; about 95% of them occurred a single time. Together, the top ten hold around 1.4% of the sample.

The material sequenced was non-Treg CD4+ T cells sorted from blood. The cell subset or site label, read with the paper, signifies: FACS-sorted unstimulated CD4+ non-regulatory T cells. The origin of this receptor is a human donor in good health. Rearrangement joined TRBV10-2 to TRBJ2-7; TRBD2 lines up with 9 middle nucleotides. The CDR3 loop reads CASSLTSGTYEQYF. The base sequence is TGCGCCAGCAGTTTGACTAGCGGTACCTACGAGCAGTACTTC.